These 32 T cell receptor beta chains originate from one sample sequenced in a study of blood T cell repertoires in COVID-19. Libraries were prepared by immunoSEQ multiplex PCR; TCRdb keeps only in-frame clonotypes and omits some of them. The table records about 26,000 clones, around 66% of them present only once. The sequencing sample was made of peripheral blood. The source of these receptors is a man aged 55 to 70 with active or convalescent COVID-19.

The rearrangement joins TRBV6-5 to TRBJ2-7, with 7 bases matching TRBD1. The junction had 5 bases not matched to a gene; V was cut back by 0 bases and J by 3 bases. The CDR3 extends over 15 amino acids. Germline values: CDR1 MNHEY, CDR2 SVGAGI. The CDR3 is CASSYSQGESYEQYF. The DNA of the CDR3 is TGTGCCAGCAGTTACTCGCAGGGGGAGAGCTACGAGCAGTACTTC.

This clone occurred a few times. The chain combines TRBV12-3 or TRBV12-4 with TRBJ1-3; D is unresolved. The CDR3 extends over 13 amino acids. Trimming took 6 bases from V and 2 from J, leaving 8 bases between them. Here the CDR3 reads CASSFSAGNTIYF. The DNA for the CDR3 is TGTGCCAGCAGCTTTAGCGCTGGAAACACCATATATTTT.

The chain combines TRBV7-8 with TRBJ2-5, with 9 bases aligning to TRBD2. The germline gives CDR1 SGHVS, CDR2 FQNEAQ. V was pared by 0 bases and J by 5 bases, with 7 bases of the junction left unmatched. The CDR3 has 16 amino acids. This CDR3 is CASSLARGGGVETQYF. The DNA for the CDR3 is TGTGCCAGCAGCTTAGCTAGAGGCGGGGGGGTGGAGACCCAGTACTTC.

A few counts support this clone. The V call is TRBV4-1, the J call TRBJ2-7; 13 bases align to TRBD2. V was clipped by 4 bases and J by 4 bases; unmatched bases: 4. CDR3 length: 15 residues. Germline V gene sequence: CDR1 MGHRA, CDR2 YSYEKL. CDR3 nucleotides: TGCGCCAGCAGCCCCGGGACTAGCGGGGAATACGAGCAGTACTTC. It specifies CASSPGTSGEYEQYF.

The chain couples TRBV3-1 (or the pseudogene TRBV3-2) to TRBJ2-7; 7 bases agree with TRBD1. This CDR3 spans 14 amino acids. V trimming: 4 bases; J trimming: 2 bases; junction bases outside the gene matches: 5. Germline V gene data show CDR1 as LGHDT and CDR2 as YNNKEL (reference sequence). The CDR3 DNA is TGTGCCAGCAGCCGACAGGGCATTACCTACGAGCAGTACTTC. Amino acid sequence: CASSRQGITYEQYF.

V and J are TRBV14 and TRBJ2-7; D gene uncertain. V shed 4 bases and J shed 1 base, with 11 bases lying between them. This CDR3 region has 14 residues. Germline V gives CDR1 SGHDN, CDR2 FVKESK. In nucleotides, the CDR3 is TGTGCCAGCAGCCCCAATTTCGGGTCCTACGAGCAGTACTTC. Its translation is CASSPNFGSYEQYF. Looking up the rest from reference TRBV14 and TRBJ2-7 gives the full variable domain: EAGVTQFPSHSVIEKGQTVTLRCDPISGHDNLYWYRRVMGKEIKFLLHFVKESKQDESGMPNNRFLAERTGGTYSTLKVQPAELEDSGVYFCASSPNFGSYEQYFGPGTRLTVT.

The chain couples TRBV11-3 to TRBJ1-1; 10 bases match TRBD1. The CDR3 sequence is 17 residues long. Germline CDR1 and CDR2: SGHNT and YENEEA. V shed 4 bases and J 1 base; nucleotides not matched to a gene: 9. CDR3 DNA: TGTGCCAGCAGCTGGGGGAGGGGACAGGGGACGAACACTGAAGCTTTCTTT. This encodes CASSWGRGQGTNTEAFF.

This clone came up a few times. The rearrangement links TRBV4-1 to TRBJ2-7, with TRBD1 as a possible D gene (5 bases). This CDR3 is 16 amino acids long. Germline V gene sequence: CDR1 MGHRA, CDR2 YSYEKL. V lost 1 base, J lost 5 bases, and 18 bases lay in between. The CDR3 bases are TGCGCCAGCAGCCAAGTGCGAAGGGGTCAAGGTGACGAGCAGTACTTC. Translating gives CASSQVRRGQGDEQYF.

As to this clone: The junction departs from the called germline gene at one end, perhaps through a read error. The V gene is TRBV5-6, the J gene TRBJ1-4; 9 positions agree with TRBD1. This CDR3 contains 15 residues. The germline CDR1 and CDR2 sequences are SGHDT and YYEEEE. CDR3 in DNA: TGTGCCAGCAGCTTCCGGGACAGGGTGTCGAAAAAGCTGTTTTTT. This sequence encodes CASSFRDRVSKKLFF.

The chain combines TRBV7-8 with TRBJ2-1; TRBD2 matches 7 bases. This CDR3 is built from 15 residues. The germline gives CDR1 SGHVS, CDR2 FQNEAQ. Germline trimming cut 2 bases from V and 4 bases from J; bases unmatched to any gene: 5. The CDR3 protein is CASSLREGPYNEQFF. As DNA, the CDR3 is TGTGCCAGCAGCTTAAGGGAGGGGCCATACAATGAGCAGTTCTTC.

The rearrangement joins TRBV10-3 to TRBJ2-7; TRBD2 matches 7 bases. The CDR3 covers 15 residues. The J segment lost 2 bases and the V segment lost 4 bases, leaving 8 bases of the junction unmatched. Germline V CDR1 and CDR2: ENHRY, SYGVKD. DNA of the CDR3: TGTGCCATCAGTGGCTCCCGGGGGGATGCCTACGAGCAGTACTTC. Amino acid sequence: CAISGSRGDAYEQYF.

The chain combines TRBV9 with TRBJ1-2, with no clear D. Between the trimmed V and J ends, which lost 1 base and 7 bases, there was a span of 26 bases. This CDR3 has 18 amino acids. CDR1 is SGDLS and CDR2 is YYNGEE in the germline V gene. CDR3 sequence (DNA): TGTGCCAGCAGCGTAAGGGAGATGATTCGAGTCGGGCGTGGTGGCTACACCTTC. Translated, it gives CASSVREMIRVGRGGYTF.

The chain joins TRBV5-4 to TRBJ2-3; D is unclear. Between the trimmed V and J ends, which lost 0 bases and 2 bases, there was a span of 10 bases. The V gene's germline CDR1 is SGHNT and CDR2 YYREEE (reference sequence). This CDR3 region has 15 residues. CDR3 sequence: CASSLGRGSTDTQYF. The CDR3 nucleotides are TGTGCCAGCAGCTTGGGCAGAGGTTCCACAGATACGCAGTATTTT.

This clone is classed as medium-sized. The V and J genes are TRBV4-2 and TRBJ1-6; possibly TRBD1 for D (6 bases). Germline V CDR1 and CDR2: LGHNA, YNFKEQ. Trimming pared 0 bases from V and 7 bases from J, leaving 13 bases between. The CDR3 contains 16 residues. The CDR3 coding sequence is TGTGCCAGCAGCCAAGATCATTGGGGGACAAATTCACCCCTCCACTTT. Residues: CASSQDHWGTNSPLHF.

The rearrangement joins TRBV18 to TRBJ1-5; tentatively, D is TRBD1 (6 bases). Trimming removed 0 bases at V and 6 bases at J, with 15 bases between. The V gene's germline CDR1 is KGHSH and CDR2 LQKENI. The length of the CDR3 is 16 residues. CDR3 DNA: TGTGCCAGCTCACCACCCCCGGGGGGCGGTTCTCAGCCCCAGCATTTT. It specifies CASSPPPGGGSQPQHF.

The V call is TRBV2, the J call TRBJ1-2; TRBD1 matches at 8 bases. Germline values: CDR1 SNHLY, CDR2 FYNNEI. J gave up 4 bases and V 1 base, and 2 bases lay outside the gene matches. This CDR3 is built from 14 residues. CDR3 amino acids: CASSEGGTGYGYTF. Here the CDR3 DNA reads TGTGCCAGCAGTGAAGGGGGGACAGGCTATGGCTACACCTTC. Full variable domain (remainder filled in from reference TRBV2 and TRBJ1-2): EPEVTQTPSHQVTQMGQEVILRCVPISNHLYFYWYRQILGQKVEFLVSFYNNEISEKSEIFDDQFSVERPDGSNFTLKIRSTKLEDSAMYFCASSEGGTGYGYTFGSGTRLTVV.

The CDR3: CASSLAGPSKLYF. CDR3 sequence (DNA): TGTGCCAGCAGCTTAGCAGGGCCCTCAAAGTTGTACTTC. The chain uses TRBV5-6 and TRBJ2-7; possible D gene TRBD1, 5 bases. Germline CDR1 reads SGHDT; CDR2 reads YYEEEE. Trimming removed 2 bases from V and 12 bases from J, with 18 bases in between. The CDR3 has 13 residues.

This chain connects TRBV9 to TRBJ1-1; D call uncertain. The CDR3 spans 13 residues. The V end lost 3 bases, the J end lost 6 bases, and 12 bases lay between the germline ends. Germline values: CDR1 SGDLS, CDR2 YYNGEE. The CDR3 DNA follows: TGTGCCAGCAGCGCTGTGTTCGGAGCTGAAGCTTTCTTT. The encoded protein is CASSAVFGAEAFF.

The chain joins TRBV10-3 to TRBJ2-3; D is uncertain. The CDR3 covers 13 residues. Germline CDR1 ENHRY, CDR2 SYGVKD. V was cut by 8 bases and J by 1 base, with 10 bases left in between. This CDR3 is CAIDLAGTDTQYF. The CDR3 region has the DNA TGTGCCATCGATTTGGCGGGCACAGATACGCAGTATTTT.

On this clone: One end of the junction is discordant with germline, which a read error may explain. V gene TRBV7-8 combines with J gene TRBJ1-2; D ambiguous. There are 14 residues in the CDR3. CDR1 is SGHVS and CDR2 is FQNEAQ in the germline V gene. In DNA, the CDR3 is TGTGCCAGCAGCCTAGCCGGTTCGGGGTATGGCTACACCTTC. Residues: CASSLAGSGYGYTF.

The genes are TRBV6-5 and TRBJ1-2, with 8 bases fitting TRBD1. The junction had 9 bases not matched to a gene; V was cut back by 5 bases and J by 4 bases. The CDR3 runs 15 residues. From germline, CDR1 is MNHEY and CDR2 SVGAGI. The CDR3 loop reads CASSQQGARPYGYTF. The DNA of the CDR3 is TGTGCCAGCAGTCAGCAGGGGGCGCGTCCCTATGGCTACACCTTC.

The V and J genes are TRBV6-5 and TRBJ2-7; 8 bases line up with TRBD1. After removal of 1 base from V and 5 bases from J, the junction contained 4 bases not matched to a gene. CDR1 MNHEY and CDR2 SVGAGI come from the germline V gene. This CDR3 spans 14 amino acids. The CDR3 region has the DNA TGTGCCAGCAGTTACTTGACAGGGGTCCACGAGCAGTACTTC. The encoded protein is CASSYLTGVHEQYF.

The rearrangement uses TRBV7-9 and TRBJ1-2; possible D gene TRBD1, 6 bases. V was pared by 3 bases and J by 8 bases, with 22 bases between. The CDR3 sequence is 16 residues long. Germline V gene sequence: CDR1 SEHNR, CDR2 FQNEAQ (reference sequence). The CDR3 loop reads CASSLMGATFTDGYTF. The CDR3 DNA follows: TGTGCCAGCAGCTTGATGGGGGCGACCTTTACGGACGGCTACACCTTC.

The rearrangement links TRBV7-6 to TRBJ2-5, with D perhaps TRBD2 (6 bases). CDR3 length: 13 residues. The V gene's germline CDR1 is SGHVS and CDR2 FNYEAQ. Trimming removed 5 bases from V and 5 bases from J, with 12 bases in between. The CDR3 DNA is TGTGCCAGCAGCCGGGGGTTCTCGGAGACCCAGTACTTC. Its translation is CASSRGFSETQYF. The full variable domain, with the rest looked up from reference TRBV7-6 and TRBJ2-5, is GAGVSQSPRYKVTKRGQDVALRCDPISGHVSLYWYRQALGQGPEFLTYFNYEAQQDKSGLPNDRFSAERPEGSISTLTIQRTEQRDSAMYRCASSRGFSETQYFGPGTRLLVL.

The chain recombines TRBV10-1 with TRBJ2-7; D ambiguous. Between the trimmed V and J ends, which lost 10 bases and 2 bases, there was a span of 18 bases. The CDR3 extends over 14 amino acids. CDR1 is WNHNN, CDR2 SYGVQD, per germline (reference sequence). CDR3 sequence: CAITLRSPTYEQYF. DNA of the CDR3: TGCGCCATAACCCTAAGGAGTCCGACCTACGAGCAGTACTTC.

In this sample, this clone turned up once. The chain joins TRBV3-1 (or the pseudogene TRBV3-2) to TRBJ2-5; tentative D call: TRBD1 (6 bases). Germline V gene lookup returns CDR1 LGHDT and CDR2 YNNKEL (reference sequence). The CDR3 runs 14 residues. Trimming stripped 4 bases from V and 1 base from J, with 10 bases between. This chain's CDR3 is CASSLTGSQETQYF. CDR3 nucleotide sequence: TGTGCCAGCAGCCTTACAGGGAGCCAAGAGACCCAGTACTTC.

As regards this clone: The junction shows a germline mismatch at one end, possibly a read error. This rearrangement joins TRBV27 to TRBJ2-7, with 14 positions matching TRBD2. There are 13 residues in the CDR3. Germline assignment: CDR1 MNHEY and CDR2 SMNVEV (reference sequence). CDR3 DNA sequence: TGTGCCAGCAGTCCCGGGACTAGCGGGAGTTTGCACTTC. This gives the protein CASSPGTSGSLHF.

This chain links TRBV5-1 with TRBJ2-3; 7 positions agree with TRBD1. The length of the CDR3 is 14 residues. The V segment lost 2 bases and the J segment 1 base; nucleotides outside the gene matches: 1. Germline-derived CDR1 and CDR2 are SGHRS and YFSETQ. The chain's CDR3 is CASSLDRGTDTQYF. The CDR3 region has the DNA TGCGCCAGCAGCTTAGACAGGGGCACAGATACGCAGTATTTT.

CDR3 amino acids: CASSIKGFGTEAFF. The CDR3 region has the DNA TGTGCCAGTAGTATAAAGGGGTTCGGCACTGAAGCTTTCTTT. V and J are TRBV19 and TRBJ1-1; possibly TRBD1 for D (5 bases). V gave up 2 bases and J gave up 4 bases, with 11 bases separating them. CDR3 length: 14 amino acids. Germline CDR1 LNHDA, CDR2 SQIVND (reference sequence).

The rearrangement links TRBV3-1 (or the pseudogene TRBV3-2) to TRBJ1-2; D not resolved. V lost 5 bases to trimming and J lost 8 bases, with 15 bases between them. This CDR3 is 13 amino acids long. Germline V CDR1 and CDR2: LGHDT, YNNKEL (reference sequence). The CDR3 reads CASSYDTSGGYTF. CDR3 DNA: TGTGCCAGCAGCTACGACACCTCTGGCGGCTACACCTTC.

The gene calls are TRBV3-1 (or the pseudogene TRBV3-2) and TRBJ2-3; weak D call: TRBD2 (5 bases). The CDR3 extends over 16 amino acids. Germline lookup yields CDR1 LGHDT and CDR2 YNNKEL (reference sequence). V was cut by 0 bases and J by 0 bases, with 10 bases left in between. The CDR3 loop reads CASSQDRDSSTDTQYF. The CDR3 coding sequence is TGTGCCAGCAGCCAAGATCGGGATTCTAGCACAGATACGCAGTATTTT.

The rearrangement links TRBV7-9 to TRBJ1-5; a weak D match, TRBD1 (5 bases). Germline loops: CDR1 SEHNR, CDR2 FQNEAQ (reference sequence). The CDR3 is made up of 15 amino acids. V lost 1 base and J lost 7, with 14 bases in between. In DNA form, the CDR3 reads TGTGCCAGCAGCTTAGAAGGGCAGGGAAAACAGCCCCAGCATTTT. It encodes CASSLEGQGKQPQHF. Filled out from reference TRBV7-9 and TRBJ1-5, the complete variable domain reads DTGVSQNPRHKITKRGQNVTFRCDPISEHNRLYWYRQTLGQGPEFLTYFQNEAQLEKSRLLSDRFSAERPKGSFSTLEIQRTEQGDSAMYLCASSLEGQGKQPQHFGDGTRLSIL.